Listed below are T cell receptor beta chains from one sample, sequenced in a study of T cell responses to AZD1222 COVID-19 vaccine. This table comes from immunoSEQ multiplex PCR, and its TCRdb copy is limited to in-frame clones, with some not included. The table records roughly 140,000 clones, about 91% of them present only once. Sequences were derived from peripheral blood, sampled 28 days after the second AZD1222 dose. The receptors derive from an adult who received the AZD1222 COVID-19 vaccine. Both conserved end residues are part of each CDR3. The order of the fields is clone size, V gene, CDR3 length, J gene, CDR3 protein. Size is omitted from some rows. Given values are once, few, many or a class for expanded clones.

size: NA; V: TRBV6-5; length: 15; J: TRBJ2-1; CDR3: CASRDHGKSYNEQFF
size: NA; V: TRBV27; length: 16; J: TRBJ1-2; CDR3: CASSPSGTVGTYGYTF
size: few; V: TRBV7-2; length: 15; J: TRBJ1-1; CDR3: CASSPHQGSDTEAFF
size: few; V: TRBV27; length: 13; J: TRBJ2-7; CDR3: CASSSRDFYEQYF
size: NA; V: TRBV7-9; length: 12; J: TRBJ2-2; CDR3: CASSLQGGELFF
size: once; V: TRBV4-3; length: 15; J: TRBJ1-2; CDR3: CASSQGEWTGGGYTF
size: NA; V: TRBV19; length: 15; J: TRBJ1-1; CDR3: CASSTQPSVNTEAFF
size: NA; V: TRBV6-2/TRBV6-3; length: 15; J: TRBJ1-5; CDR3: CASSHDPSRNQPQHF
size: once; V: TRBV5-1; length: 16; J: TRBJ2-5; CDR3: CASSASKTAYNVTQYF
size: NA; V: TRBV7-9; length: 14; J: TRBJ1-1; CDR3: CAVQTGQMNTEAFF
size: NA; V: TRBV5-6; length: 14; J: TRBJ2-7; CDR3: CASSSPGLVNEQYF
size: NA; V: TRBV6-5; length: 16; J: TRBJ1-2; CDR3: CASSYSIGGRRNGYTF
size: NA; V: TRBV28; length: 12; J: TRBJ1-6; CDR3: CASGTGLSPLHF
size: NA; V: TRBV6-2/TRBV6-3; length: 15; J: TRBJ1-1; CDR3: CASSYGSRVNTEAFF
size: NA; V: TRBV9; length: 16; J: TRBJ2-1; CDR3: CASTASGTSGYNEQFF
size: NA; V: TRBV7-9; length: 13; J: TRBJ2-1; CDR3: CASRPTYDNEQFF
size: once; V: TRBV9; length: 20; J: TRBJ1-1; CDR3: CASSVGPYPPRPRGGGEAFF
size: NA; V: TRBV20-1; length: 11; J: TRBJ1-2; CDR3: CSAKFGYGYTF
size: NA; V: TRBV19; length: 15; J: TRBJ2-5; CDR3: CASSIGGTGRETQYF
size: NA; V: TRBV4-2; length: 18; J: TRBJ1-2; CDR3: CASSQGLLVGRTNYGYTF
size: NA; V: TRBV9; length: 17; J: TRBJ2-3; CDR3: CASSHPLLQPGTDTQYF
size: NA; V: TRBV19; length: 12; J: TRBJ1-1; CDR3: CASSTGNTEAFF
size: once; V: TRBV5-1; length: 14; J: TRBJ1-1; CDR3: CASSTPDSSIEAFF
size: NA; V: TRBV29-1; length: 12; J: TRBJ1-1; CDR3: CSVWGESTEAFF
size: once; V: TRBV12-3/TRBV12-4; length: 13; J: TRBJ1-5; CDR3: CASSLADSQPQHF